This TCR beta chain came from a study of CD8+CD57+ T cells in acquired aplastic anemia. An expansion of CD8+CD57+ cells by flow cytometry had been shown in patients chosen for sequencing. Every one of the patients had aplastic anemia (severe, acquired). Germline V CDR1 and CDR2: LGHDT, YNNKEL (reference sequence). This CDR3 has 17 residues. The V end was cut by 4 bases, the J end by 7 bases, with 25 bases between. This clonotype was recorded at least ten times. CDR3 and TCR beta VDJ profiling relied on a genomic DNA template. Via MiXCR, TCRdb re-called the reads, giving one row per CDR3 protein. The table lists 50,000 to 65,000 distinct CDR3 sequences, just over 55% of them singletons.

The sequence was obtained from a human donor with aplastic anemia. Sequences were obtained from sorted CD4+, CD8+, or CD8+CD57+ T cells (not recorded which) from PBMCs. The chain carries TRBV3-1 and TRBJ2-5, with D unresolved. The CDR3 spells CASSPPLSATPPRTQYF. The CDR3 nucleotides read TGTGCCAGCAGCCCCCCCCTGAGCGCGACCCCACCCCGGACCCAGTACTTC.